These 22 T cell receptor beta chains share one sample of origin, sequenced in a study of blood T cell repertoires in COVID-19. This table comes from immunoSEQ multiplex PCR, and its TCRdb copy is limited to in-frame clones, with some not included. The sample contains 200,000 to 250,000 clones, around 82% of which appear only once. Specimen: PBMCs or T cells enriched from blood (not recorded which). These receptors originate from a woman between 35 and 50 years old with acute COVID-19.

The chain joins TRBV5-1 to TRBJ2-1; maybe TRBD2 (6 bases). V dropped 4 bases and J dropped 9 bases, with 23 bases sitting between them. In germline, CDR1 is SGHRS, CDR2 YFSETQ. This CDR3 region has 16 residues. CDR3 in DNA: TGCGCCAGCAGCGGCGCGGCGGGATTGAGACACCCTGAGCAGTTCTTC. It is translated as CASSGAAGLRHPEQFF.

Only one count was recorded for this clone. This sequence joins TRBV29-1 and TRBJ1-4; a weak D match, TRBD1 (5 bases). CDR3 length equals 12 residues. V lost 6 bases, J lost 7 bases, and 12 bases lay in between. CDR1 and CDR2 (germline): SQVTM, ANQGSEA. Written as DNA, the CDR3 is TGCAGCGTAGGGGCCTCTTCTGAAAAACTGTTTTTT. Protein product: CSVGASSEKLFF.

The V and J genes are TRBV10-3 and TRBJ1-1; D unclear. Looked up from germline, CDR1 is ENHRY and CDR2 is SYGVKD. The CDR3 has 14 residues. Between the trimmed V and J ends, which lost 0 bases and 5 bases, there was a span of 10 bases. CDR3 sequence reads: CAISESEGRTEAFF. For the CDR3, the DNA is TGTGCCATCAGTGAGTCTGAGGGAAGGACTGAAGCTTTCTTT.

The chain carries TRBV7-2 and TRBJ2-3; 7 bases are shared with TRBD1. The CDR3 length is 14 residues. After removal of 5 bases from V and 5 bases from J, the junction contained 7 bases not matched to a gene. Looked up from germline, CDR1 is SGHTA and CDR2 is FQGNSA. The CDR3 nucleotides are TGTGCCAGCAGCCATAGACAGGGTGGAGATACGCAGTATTTT. As protein: CASSHRQGGDTQYF.

The V gene is TRBV11-2, the J gene TRBJ2-7; the match to TRBD1 covers 7 bases. The germline gives CDR1 SGHAT, CDR2 FQNNGV. CDR3 size: 14 residues. J lost 3 bases, V lost 6 bases, and 8 bases had no gene match. The CDR3 reads CASSPNRDSYEQYF. The CDR3, as DNA: TGTGCCAGCAGTCCAAACCGGGACAGCTACGAGCAGTACTTC.

The genes are TRBV19 and TRBJ2-5; 7 bases are a match to TRBD1. Germline trimming cut 4 bases from V and 5 bases from J; bases unmatched to any gene: 10. Germline V gene sequence: CDR1 LNHDA, CDR2 SQIVND (reference sequence). The CDR3 contains 15 residues. The CDR3 DNA is TGTGCCAGTAGTACCCCTAGACAGGGAAGCGAGACCCAGTACTTC. Encoded protein: CASSTPRQGSETQYF.

The rearrangement uses TRBV2 and TRBJ2-7; tentative D call: TRBD1 (6 bases). The germline V gene has CDR1 SNHLY and CDR2 FYNNEI. The V end lost 2 bases, the J end lost 5 bases, and 16 bases lay between the germline ends. The CDR3 has 15 amino acids. DNA for the CDR3: TGTGCCAGCAGTGAATTAGGGCAGGGGTTTGACGAGCAGTACTTC. This translates into CASSELGQGFDEQYF. Combining the CDR3 with reference TRBV2 and TRBJ2-7 gives the whole variable domain EPEVTQTPSHQVTQMGQEVILRCVPISNHLYFYWYRQILGQKVEFLVSFYNNEISEKSEIFDDQFSVERPDGSNFTLKIRSTKLEDSAMYFCASSELGQGFDEQYFGPGTRLTVT.

V is TRBV5-4 and J is TRBJ2-4, with 9 bases lining up with TRBD1. Germline values: CDR1 SGHNT, CDR2 YYREEE (reference sequence). V lost 4 bases to trimming and J lost 1 base; unmatched junction nucleotides: 9. The CDR3 runs to 17 residues. The CDR3 protein is CASSMWDRVRAKNIQYF. The CDR3 DNA is TGTGCCAGCAGCATGTGGGACAGGGTGAGGGCCAAAAACATTCAGTACTTC.

This chain links TRBV10-3 with TRBJ1-2; the D is unclear. V dropped 6 bases and J dropped 1 base, with 9 bases sitting between them. The CDR3 covers 13 residues. Germline V gene lookup returns CDR1 ENHRY and CDR2 SYGVKD. The CDR3 loop is CAISPGDNYGYTF. CDR3 coding DNA: TGTGCCATCAGCCCCGGGGATAACTATGGCTACACCTTC.

V usage is TRBV3-1 (or the pseudogene TRBV3-2) and J usage is TRBJ2-1; 7 bases are shared with TRBD1. The CDR3 is 15 residues long. Germline-derived CDR1 and CDR2 are LGHDT and YNNKEL (reference sequence). With V trimmed by 4 bases and J by 7 bases, 10 bases remained unmatched. The CDR3 region has the DNA TGTGCCAGCAGCCTCCGGGCGGCCAGGGGGAATGAGCAGTTCTTC. As protein: CASSLRAARGNEQFF.

This chain connects TRBV9 to TRBJ2-7; TRBD1 is a possible D gene (6 bases). The V end was cut by 0 bases, the J end by 0 bases, with 10 bases between. Germline CDR1 SGDLS, CDR2 YYNGEE. CDR3 length equals 15 residues. The CDR3 DNA sequence: TGTGCCAGCAGCGTAGAAGGACAGAGCTCCTACGAGCAGTACTTC. This translates into CASSVEGQSSYEQYF.

The genes are TRBV4-1 and TRBJ2-7, with 11 positions matching TRBD2. The CDR3 is made up of 18 amino acids. V lost 0 bases, J lost 3 bases, and 10 bases stayed unmatched. Germline lookup yields CDR1 MGHRA and CDR2 YSYEKL. As DNA, the CDR3 is TGCGCCAGCAGCCAAGATTCGGGAGCTAGCGGGGGGTTCTACGAGCAGTACTTC. The encoded protein is CASSQDSGASGGFYEQYF.

V is TRBV10-3 and J is TRBJ1-4; 7 positions agree with TRBD1. This CDR3 comprises 11 residues. V was pared by 6 bases and J by 14 bases, with 6 bases of the junction left unmatched. Germline assignment: CDR1 ENHRY and CDR2 SYGVKD. In DNA form, the CDR3 reads TGTGCCATCAGGGAACCGGGACAGCTGTTTTTT. It yields the protein CAIREPGQLFF.

This clone has just one count. Here the CDR3 reads CASSEEQGEAFF. The CDR3 nucleotides are TGTGCCAGCAGTGAAGAACAGGGAGAAGCTTTCTTT. The chain uses TRBV2 and TRBJ1-1, with a possible D match to TRBD1 (6 bases). The germline V gene has CDR1 SNHLY and CDR2 FYNNEI. The CDR3 consists of 12 residues. V shed 1 base and J shed 8 bases, with 8 bases lying between them. Variable domain in full (rest from reference TRBV2 and TRBJ1-1): EPEVTQTPSHQVTQMGQEVILRCVPISNHLYFYWYRQILGQKVEFLVSFYNNEISEKSEIFDDQFSVERPDGSNFTLKIRSTKLEDSAMYFCASSEEQGEAFFGQGTRLTVV.

A few counts support this clone. The chain uses TRBV3-1 (or the pseudogene TRBV3-2) and TRBJ2-1; the D gene is possibly TRBD2 (6 bases). CDR3 length equals 15 residues. With 1 base removed from V and 7 bases from J, the gap between germline ends came to 14 bases. The germline CDR1 and CDR2 sequences are LGHDT and YNNKEL (reference sequence). The CDR3 bases are TGTGCCAGCAGCCAAGTCTTTCCCGGGAGTAATGAGCAGTTCTTC. This codes for CASSQVFPGSNEQFF.

Only one count was recorded for this clone. This sequence joins TRBV5-5 and TRBJ1-5; TRBD1 aligns across 8 bases. CDR1 and CDR2 (germline): SGHKS, YYEKEE (reference sequence). With V trimmed by 4 bases and J by 1 base, 4 bases remained unmatched. CDR3 length equals 15 residues. The chain's CDR3 is CASSLGQGSNQPQHF. The DNA for the CDR3 is TGTGCCAGCAGCCTAGGACAGGGAAGCAATCAGCCCCAGCATTTT.

The gene calls are TRBV5-1 and TRBJ2-1; 10 nucleotides line up with TRBD2. The CDR3 is 17 residues long. CDR1 is SGHRS, CDR2 YFSETQ, per germline. Trimming removed 4 bases from V and 9 bases from J; junction bases left unmatched: 16. This CDR3 is CASSPPLSGGAGSEQFF. The CDR3 DNA sequence: TGCGCCAGCAGCCCCCCTTTAAGCGGGGGGGCGGGAAGTGAGCAGTTCTTC.

This clone came up once. The rearrangement uses TRBV30 and TRBJ2-7; possibly TRBD1 for D (6 bases). V dropped 0 bases and J dropped 1 base, with 16 bases sitting between them. The V gene's germline CDR1 is GTSNPN and CDR2 SVGIG (reference sequence). There are 16 residues in the CDR3. CDR3 sequence: CAWSVLGTSTSYEQYF. For the CDR3, the DNA is TGTGCCTGGAGTGTACTTGGGACATCTACATCCTACGAGCAGTACTTC.

Turning to this clone: Other DNA sequences in the sample encode the same CDR3. The chain links TRBV9 to TRBJ1-1; D uncertain. V lost 0 bases to trimming and J lost 0 bases, with 3 bases between them. Germline V lookup: CDR1 SGDLS, CDR2 YYNGEE. The CDR3 runs to 13 residues. CDR3 coding DNA: TGTGCCAGCAGCGTAGCAGTGAACACTGAAGCTTTCTTT. Amino acid sequence: CASSVAVNTEAFF.

This chain joins TRBV5-5 and TRBJ2-5, with 9 bases matching TRBD1. Per germline, CDR1 SGHKS and CDR2 YYEKEE (reference sequence). CDR3 length: 18 amino acids. J was trimmed by 5 bases and V by 4 bases; bases with no gene match: 18. CDR3 sequence (DNA): TGTGCCAGCAGCCCGACTCCTACAGGGGGCTATGTCGGGGAGACCCAGTACTTC. Translation gives CASSPTPTGGYVGETQYF.

This chain joins TRBV5-4 and TRBJ2-7, with TRBD2 identical over 7 bases. Germline V gives CDR1 SGHNT, CDR2 YYREEE (reference sequence). The CDR3 has 15 residues. After removal of 0 bases from V and 5 bases from J, the junction contained 8 bases not matched to a gene. The CDR3 is CASSLDPTSRNEQYF. The CDR3 nucleotides read TGTGCCAGCAGCTTGGACCCGACTAGCCGGAACGAGCAGTACTTC.

The J gene is TRBJ1-5, the V gene TRBV11-2; TRBD1 matches 7 bases. Germline V gives CDR1 SGHAT, CDR2 FQNNGV. The CDR3 sequence is 15 residues long. V lost 0 bases and J lost 7; bases outside the gene matches: 6. The CDR3 region is CASSLEAGGQQPQHF. DNA of the CDR3: TGTGCCAGCAGCTTAGAGGCAGGGGGTCAACAGCCCCAGCATTTT.